These 20 T cell receptor beta chains were sequenced from one sample in a study of OX40 agonist ivuxolimab in advanced cancers. Only in-frame clones appear in the TCRdb table, and some are missing; sequencing was by immunoSEQ multiplex PCR. The sample shows some 85,000 clones, around nine tenths of them seen only once. The specimen comprised CD4+ or CD8+ T cells sorted from blood, sampled in a trial of the OX40 agonist ivuxolimab. These receptor sequences come from an adult with an advanced solid tumor such as melanoma, head and neck, liver or kidney cancer.

Here the CDR3 reads CASSYTGTRGWGQYF. CDR3 DNA: TGTGCCAGCAGTTATACCGGGACTAGAGGCTGGGGGCAGTATTTT. V gene TRBV6-6 combines with J gene TRBJ2-3; 8 positions match TRBD2. The trim removed 3 bases at V and 11 bases at J, leaving 13 bases unmatched. CDR1 is MNHNY and CDR2 is SVGAGI in the germline V gene (reference sequence). The CDR3 length is 15 residues.

The chain recombines TRBV5-1 with TRBJ1-3, with D uncertain. V was pared by 4 bases and J by 8 bases, with 16 bases between. CDR3 length equals 14 residues. Germline CDR1 SGHRS, CDR2 YFSETQ. The CDR3 region is CASSDEAGGDTIYF. CDR3 nucleotides: TGCGCCAGCAGCGACGAAGCTGGTGGGGACACCATATATTTT.

This clone is medium-sized (0.01 to 0.1%). J is TRBJ1-3 and V is TRBV2; 8 bases are a match to TRBD1. This CDR3 has 14 amino acids. The J segment lost 2 bases and the V segment lost 8 bases, leaving 5 bases of the junction unmatched. Germline V gene sequence: CDR1 SNHLY, CDR2 FYNNEI. The CDR3 region has the DNA TGTGCCAGCGGATACAGGGGGACTGGAAACACCATATATTTT. This encodes CASGYRGTGNTIYF.

The chain carries TRBV18 and TRBJ1-1; a possible D gene is TRBD1 (5 bases). Germline V gene lookup returns CDR1 KGHSH and CDR2 LQKENI. Trimming cost V 3 bases and J 3 bases, with 14 bases left between them. CDR3 length: 15 amino acids. The CDR3 bases are TGTGCCAGCTCACCCACAAGACAGAGGTACACTGAAGCTTTCTTT. Translating it yields CASSPTRQRYTEAFF.

V and J are TRBV19 and TRBJ1-5; no reliable D call. Trimming removed 8 bases at V and 7 bases at J, with 12 bases between. The CDR3 has 12 amino acids. The germline V gene has CDR1 LNHDA and CDR2 SQIVND (reference sequence). The CDR3 sequence is CASQYGRQPQHF. The CDR3 region has the DNA TGTGCCAGTCAGTATGGAAGACAGCCCCAGCATTTT.

The rearrangement uses TRBV5-8 and TRBJ2-7; maybe TRBD1 (5 bases). The CDR3 runs to 14 residues. Between the trimmed V and J ends, which lost 4 bases and 2 bases, there was a span of 13 bases. CDR1 and CDR2 from the germline V gene are SGHTS and YDEGEE. The CDR3 DNA reads TGTGCCAGCAGCCCATGGACACCACCCTACGAGCAGTACTTC. Its translation: CASSPWTPPYEQYF.

The chain has TRBV18 and TRBJ1-1; D call uncertain. V shed 6 bases and J shed 1 base, with 12 bases lying between them. Per germline, CDR1 KGHSH and CDR2 LQKENI. This CDR3 has 14 amino acids. The CDR3 bases are TGTGCCAGCTCCTCCGGATCGGGGAACACTGAAGCTTTCTTT. Translating it yields CASSSGSGNTEAFF. The full variable domain, with the rest looked up from reference TRBV18 and TRBJ1-1, is NAGVMQNPRHLVRRRGQEARLRCSPMKGHSHVYWYRQLPEEGLKFMVYLQKENIIDESGMPKERFSAEFPKEGPSILRIQQVVRGDSAAYFCASSSGSGNTEAFFGQGTRLTVV.

The chain has TRBV2 and TRBJ2-3; 7 nucleotides align to TRBD1. Germline CDR1 is SNHLY and CDR2 is FYNNEI. The CDR3 is 15 residues long. V lost 5 bases to trimming and J lost 2 bases; unmatched junction nucleotides: 7. CDR3 sequence reads: CASSHRDSFTDTQYF. DNA for the CDR3: TGTGCCAGCAGTCACCGGGACAGCTTCACAGATACGCAGTATTTT.

The chain is built from TRBV5-5 and TRBJ2-5; D remains unclear. This CDR3 region has 12 residues. Germline V gene lookup returns CDR1 SGHKS and CDR2 YYEKEE (reference sequence). Trimming removed 2 bases from V and 1 base from J, with 3 bases in between. In DNA form, the CDR3 reads TGTGCCAGCAGCTTCCCCCAAGAGACCCAGTACTTC. It codes for CASSFPQETQYF. The entire variable domain, with the rest obtained from reference TRBV5-5 and TRBJ2-5, is as follows: DAGVTQSPTHLIKTRGQQVTLRCSPISGHKSVSWYQQVLGQGPQFIFQYYEKEERGRGNFPDRFSARQFPNYSSELNVNALLLGDSALYLCASSFPQETQYFGPGTRLLVL.

The chain has TRBV2 and TRBJ1-3; D possibly corresponds to TRBD1 (6 bases). Germline V gene sequence: CDR1 SNHLY, CDR2 FYNNEI. This CDR3 is 14 amino acids long. V was cut by 4 bases and J by 2 bases, with 9 bases left in between. The CDR3 sequence: CASSVGTTGNTIYF. As DNA, the CDR3 is TGTGCCAGCAGTGTGGGGACAACTGGAAACACCATATATTTT.

The chain recombines TRBV19 with TRBJ2-6, with D possibly called TRBD1 or TRBD2 (5 bases each). Germline V gene sequence: CDR1 LNHDA, CDR2 SQIVND (reference sequence). V shed 0 bases and J shed 4 bases, with 19 bases lying between them. The CDR3 consists of 19 residues. The CDR3 spells CASSIDQLGKGPGANVLTF. The CDR3 DNA is TGTGCCAGTAGTATAGACCAATTGGGAAAGGGACCAGGGGCCAACGTCCTGACTTTC.

The V and J genes are TRBV6-1 and TRBJ2-2, with D tentatively TRBD2 (5 bases). The CDR3 runs to 16 residues. CDR1 is MNHNS and CDR2 is SASEGT in the germline V gene. V dropped 4 bases and J dropped 3 bases, with 15 bases sitting between them. CDR3 sequence (DNA): TGTGCCAGCAGTGGGAGCCCTACCGGGGACACCGGGGAGCTGTTTTTT. This gives the protein CASSGSPTGDTGELFF.

This clone was found once. CDR3 amino acids: CASLRGRQETQYF. The DNA for the CDR3 is TGTGCCAGCCTCAGGGGGCGGCAAGAGACCCAGTACTTC. The chain employs TRBV2 and TRBJ2-5; 8 bases agree with TRBD1. Germline V lookup: CDR1 SNHLY, CDR2 FYNNEI. The CDR3 contains 13 residues. V gave up 8 bases and J gave up 2 bases; unmatched junction bases: 4. The complete variable domain, with remaining parts taken from reference TRBV2 and TRBJ2-5, reads EPEVTQTPSHQVTQMGQEVILRCVPISNHLYFYWYRQILGQKVEFLVSFYNNEISEKSEIFDDQFSVERPDGSNFTLKIRSTKLEDSAMYFCASLRGRQETQYFGPGTRLLVL.

The table lists this clone with a few counts. The chain carries TRBV29-1 and TRBJ1-5; D unclear. Germline V lookup: CDR1 SQVTM, CDR2 ANQGSEA. The CDR3 loop spans 15 amino acids. Trimming stripped 0 bases from V and 5 bases from J, with 14 bases between. The CDR3 protein is CSVEDRRERHQPQHF. The CDR3 DNA sequence: TGCAGCGTTGAAGATAGGAGGGAAAGGCATCAGCCCCAGCATTTT.

J is TRBJ2-4 and V is TRBV2, with D unresolved. V was pared by 2 bases and J by 0 bases, with 11 bases between. This CDR3 comprises 16 residues. The V gene's germline CDR1 is SNHLY and CDR2 FYNNEI. CDR3 coding DNA: TGTGCCAGCAGTGAATGGGCCATCCTAGCCAAAAACATTCAGTACTTC. Its translation is CASSEWAILAKNIQYF.

The gene calls are TRBV5-1 and TRBJ1-2; D call uncertain. Trimming removed 0 bases at V and 2 bases at J, with 5 bases between. CDR1 SGHRS and CDR2 YFSETQ come from the germline V gene. This CDR3 comprises 13 residues. CDR3 in DNA: TGCGCCAGCAGCTTGGGACGGAACTATGGCTACACCTTC. It encodes CASSLGRNYGYTF.

J is TRBJ2-1 and V is TRBV7-2; D is ambiguous. The CDR3 runs to 12 residues. Deletions cut 5 bases from V and 9 bases from J, with 11 bases between. Germline V gene lookup returns CDR1 SGHTA and CDR2 FQGNSA. This chain's CDR3 is CASSRPGFEQFF. In nucleotides, the CDR3 is TGTGCCAGCAGCCGGCCGGGCTTTGAGCAGTTCTTC.

This chain uses TRBV6-1 with TRBJ2-3; 9 bases are shared with TRBD1. V lost 1 base to trimming and J lost 2 bases; unmatched junction nucleotides: 4. The CDR3 totals 16 residues. Germline loops: CDR1 MNHNS, CDR2 SASEGT. As DNA, the CDR3 is TGTGCCAGCAGTGAAGAAGGGACAGGGTACACAGATACGCAGTATTTT. Its protein is CASSEEGTGYTDTQYF.

V and J are TRBV11-3 and TRBJ2-5; 9 nucleotides line up with TRBD1. This CDR3 is built from 15 residues. Germline assignment: CDR1 SGHNT and CDR2 YENEEA. V trimming: 5 bases; J trimming: 1 base; junction bases outside the gene matches: 5. The CDR3: CASSPGTGPQETQYF. The CDR3 DNA is TGTGCCAGCAGCCCCGGGACAGGGCCCCAAGAGACCCAGTACTTC.

V and J are TRBV6-6 and TRBJ2-1; D is tentatively TRBD1 or TRBD2 (5 bases each). The V end lost 8 bases, the J end lost 6 bases, and 11 bases lay between the germline ends. CDR3 length: 12 residues. Germline assignment: CDR1 MNHNY and CDR2 SVGAGI (reference sequence). The CDR3 loop reads CASRGAGNEQFF. The CDR3 nucleotides are TGTGCCAGCCGTGGGGCGGGCAATGAGCAGTTCTTC.